Listed below are T cell receptor beta chains from one sample, sequenced in a study of cytomegalovirus exposure and HLA in healthy donors. Sequenced by immunoSEQ multiplex PCR; TCRdb stores in-frame clones only, minus some. This table holds 150,000 to 200,000 clones. Sequenced material: PBMCs. These TCRs come from a woman in her fifties or sixties in good health and CMV-seronegative. CDR3s include the opening cysteine and the closing phenylalanine or tryptophan. D genes are given only for firm matches.

D gene: TRBD2
J gene: TRBJ2-7
V gene: TRBV14
CDR3 protein: CASLPNRYLAGEASPYEQYF
CDR3 DNA: TGTGCCAGCCTCCCGAATAGGTATCTAGCGGGAGAAGCCTCCCCTTACGAGCAGTACTTC

D gene: .
J gene: TRBJ1-2
V gene: TRBV20-1
CDR3 protein: CSARTDYGYTF
CDR3 DNA: TGCAGTGCTAGGACAGACTATGGCTACACCTTC

D gene: TRBD1
J gene: TRBJ2-7
V gene: TRBV7-3
CDR3 protein: CASSLGQGHYEQYF
CDR3 DNA: TGTGCCAGCAGCTTGGGACAGGGTCACTACGAGCAGTACTTC

D gene: .
J gene: TRBJ2-7
V gene: TRBV6-5
CDR3 protein: CASSYRGSYEQYF
CDR3 DNA: TGTGCCAGCAGTTACCGGGGATCCTACGAGCAGTACTTC

D gene: .
J gene: TRBJ1-2
V gene: TRBV5-6
CDR3 protein: CASSLVTSLTTNYGYTF
CDR3 DNA: TGTGCCAGCAGCTTGGTAACCAGTCTGACTACTAACTATGGCTACACCTTC

D gene: .
J gene: TRBJ1-4
V gene: TRBV11-2
CDR3 protein: CASSSKTVATNEKLFF
CDR3 DNA: TGTGCCAGCAGCTCAAAGACAGTTGCAACTAATGAAAAACTGTTTTTT

D gene: TRBD2
J gene: TRBJ2-5
V gene: TRBV15
CDR3 protein: CATSRPPGLGNLKTQYF
CDR3 DNA: TGTGCCACCAGCAGGCCCCCGGGACTAGGCAATCTGAAGACCCAGTACTTC

D gene: TRBD1
J gene: TRBJ1-2
V gene: TRBV4-1
CDR3 protein: CASSHRQGSNYGYTF
CDR3 DNA: TGCGCCAGCAGCCACCGACAGGGTTCAAACTATGGCTACACCTTC

D gene: .
J gene: TRBJ1-1
V gene: TRBV10-3
CDR3 protein: CAIRLVGDTEAFF
CDR3 DNA: TGTGCCATCAGACTGGTTGGAGACACTGAAGCTTTCTTT

D gene: .
J gene: TRBJ2-2
V gene: TRBV15
CDR3 protein: CATSPSGNTGELFF
CDR3 DNA: TGTGCCACCAGCCCGTCCGGGAACACCGGGGAGCTGTTTTTT

D gene: .
J gene: TRBJ1-3
V gene: TRBV18
CDR3 protein: CASSQAGDRVTGNTIYF
CDR3 DNA: TGTGCCAGCTCACAGGCAGGGGATCGTGTAACTGGAAACACCATATATTTT

D gene: .
J gene: TRBJ1-2
V gene: TRBV27
CDR3 protein: CASSLSPIFGYTF
CDR3 DNA: TGTGCCAGCAGTTTATCCCCAATTTTCGGCTACACCTTC

D gene: .
J gene: TRBJ2-1
V gene: TRBV5-4
CDR3 protein: CASSLDGQGRRYNEQFF
CDR3 DNA: TGTGCCAGCAGCTTGGATGGTCAGGGCCGGAGATACAATGAGCAGTTCTTC

D gene: TRBD2
J gene: TRBJ2-3
V gene: TRBV27
CDR3 protein: CASKRGHLAGGPDTQYF
CDR3 DNA: TGTGCCAGCAAAAGGGGGCACCTAGCGGGAGGGCCAGATACGCAGTATTTT

D gene: TRBD2
J gene: TRBJ2-1
V gene: TRBV10-3
CDR3 protein: CAISQREVLLSSYNEQFF
CDR3 DNA: TGTGCCATCAGCCAGCGGGAGGTATTACTGAGCTCCTACAATGAGCAGTTCTTC

D gene: TRBD2
J gene: TRBJ2-5
V gene: TRBV4-1
CDR3 protein: CASRPAGAETQYF
CDR3 DNA: TGCGCCAGCCGGCCAGCGGGAGCGGAGACCCAGTACTTC